One TCR beta chain is described in this entry. Its antigen is unidentified. This sequence may be a read error, since a much larger clone differs from it by one base. This sample was included in a study of post-analysis software for immune sequencing data. Points from the study as a whole: Comparison with controls showed significantly lower normalized Chao1 diversity in multiple sclerosis patients. Roughly 5 TRBV segments occurring more often in patients than controls included TRBV5-6, TRBV5-1 and TRBV20-1.

V shed 6 bases and J shed 10 bases, with 22 bases lying between them. The CDR3 covers 14 residues. Looked up from germline, CDR1 is SQVTM and CDR2 is ANQGSEA. Included in the TCR beta cDNA libraries were unique molecular identifiers. Each CDR3 protein gets one entry after TCRdb re-called the PCR reads with MiXCR. In the table there are around 200,000 distinct CDR3 sequences, 25% to 35% of which are singletons. The chain joins TRBV29-1 to TRBJ2-1, with TRBD1 as a possible D gene (7 bases). The sample taken for sequencing was blood. The clonotype was recovered from a girl aged 2-17 years with multiple sclerosis. DNA for the CDR3: TGCAGCGTCGCCGACAGGGAGGCAAGAAGGGAGCAGTTCTTC. This codes for CSVADREARREQFF.